Below, 26 T cell receptor beta chains from the same sample are listed, as sequenced in a study of blood T cell repertoires in COVID-19. This table comes from immunoSEQ multiplex PCR, and its TCRdb copy is limited to in-frame clones, with some not included. Counted here are about 70,000 clones, about 90% occurring once; the ten biggest clones make up 15% to 20%. Sequencing was carried out using peripheral blood. Receptors originate from a man aged 40-55 years with COVID-19, enrolled during active disease.

The gene calls are TRBV30 and TRBJ1-2; no reliable D call. Between the trimmed V and J ends, which lost 1 base and 0 bases, there was a span of 6 bases. Germline V gene data show CDR1 as GTSNPN and CDR2 as SVGIG (reference sequence). CDR3 size: 13 residues. CDR3 DNA sequence: TGTGCCTGGAGTGGCACAGCTAACTATGGCTACACCTTC. The encoded protein is CAWSGTANYGYTF.

This clone occurred once. The genes are TRBV28 and TRBJ1-6, with D perhaps matching TRBD1 (5 bases). CDR1 and CDR2 from the germline V gene are MDHEN and SYDVKM. V was trimmed by 1 base and J by 6 bases, leaving 13 bases between them. The CDR3 runs 16 residues. The CDR3 nucleotides are TGTGCCAGCAGTTTATACTCCCAGGGCCCTAATTCACCCCTCCACTTT. Its translation is CASSLYSQGPNSPLHF.

The chain uses TRBV7-9 and TRBJ1-5, with 7 bases identical to TRBD1. The CDR3 runs to 14 residues. The ends lost 5 bases at V and 1 base at J; junction bases unmatched: 2. Germline loops: CDR1 SEHNR, CDR2 FQNEAQ (reference sequence). The CDR3 is CASSEGQSNQPQHF. CDR3 DNA sequence: TGTGCCAGCAGCGAGGGACAGAGCAATCAGCCCCAGCATTTT.

The J gene is TRBJ2-3, the V gene TRBV3-1 (or the pseudogene TRBV3-2), with 9 bases matching TRBD2. Germline V gives CDR1 LGHDT, CDR2 YNNKEL (reference sequence). The junction had 12 bases not matched to a gene; V was cut back by 6 bases and J by 8 bases. The CDR3 runs to 15 residues. This CDR3 is CASSRQSSGGGTQYF. The CDR3, as DNA: TGTGCCAGCAGTCGCCAGAGTAGCGGGGGTGGTACGCAGTATTTT.

The rearrangement links TRBV6-2 or TRBV6-3 to TRBJ2-5; D remains unclear. The germline V and J ends were trimmed by 0 bases and 2 bases, with 7 bases remaining between them. Germline V gives CDR1 MNHEY, CDR2 SVGEGT. This CDR3 is 14 amino acids long. The CDR3 sequence is CASSYSSRQETQYF. Written as DNA, the CDR3 is TGTGCCAGCAGTTACTCTTCCAGACAAGAGACCCAGTACTTC.

This clone appeared a few times. V is TRBV30 and J is TRBJ1-6; unclear D gene. This CDR3 contains 15 residues. CDR1 GTSNPN and CDR2 SVGIG come from the germline V gene (reference sequence). V shed 2 bases and J shed 5 bases, with 13 bases lying between them. CDR3 coding DNA: TGTGCCTGGAGTTTAGGAGGACTTAATAATTCACCCCTCCACTTT. Its protein is CAWSLGGLNNSPLHF.

The chain joins TRBV5-1 to TRBJ2-3; 7 nucleotides match TRBD2. With 0 bases clipped from V and 7 bases from J, the junction kept 14 bases outside the gene matches. This CDR3 has 17 residues. Per the germline V gene, CDR1 is SGHRS and CDR2 is YFSETQ. CDR3 coding DNA: TGCGCCAGCAGCTTGGCCGGAGGGACTATTCGGGCCAATACGCAGTATTTT. This gives the protein CASSLAGGTIRANTQYF.

This chain connects TRBV18 to TRBJ1-4; tentative D call: TRBD1 (6 bases). This CDR3 has 15 residues. V was clipped by 1 base and J by 6 bases, with 12 bases between them. Germline lookup yields CDR1 KGHSH and CDR2 LQKENI. The CDR3 here is CASSPLQGRDEKLFF. DNA of the CDR3: TGTGCCAGCTCACCACTTCAGGGGAGGGATGAAAAACTGTTTTTT.

This chain uses TRBV27 with TRBJ1-1; 8 nucleotides align to TRBD1. Germline CDR1 reads MNHEY; CDR2 reads SMNVEV (reference sequence). The V and J ends lost 2 bases and 4 bases, in that order; junction bases with no gene match: 6. This CDR3 contains 15 residues. Written as DNA, the CDR3 is TGTGCCAGCAGTTTAAGGCAGGGGGCAGGCACTGAAGCTTTCTTT. It encodes CASSLRQGAGTEAFF.

V usage is TRBV5-4 and J usage is TRBJ2-5, with D perhaps matching TRBD2 (7 bases). The V gene's germline CDR1 is SGHNT and CDR2 YYREEE (reference sequence). Trimming removed 6 bases at V and 4 bases at J, with 19 bases between. This CDR3 comprises 15 residues. CDR3 DNA sequence: TGTGCCAGCACTAGGGGGGGGGCCCAGCCAGAGACCCAGTACTTC. It is translated as CASTRGGAQPETQYF. Combining the CDR3 with reference TRBV5-4 and TRBJ2-5 gives the whole variable domain ETGVTQSPTHLIKTRGQQVTLRCSSQSGHNTVSWYQQALGQGPQFIFQYYREEENGRGNFPPRFSGLQFPNYSSELNVNALELDDSALYLCASTRGGAQPETQYFGPGTRLLVL.

This clone has only one observation. The chain has TRBV18 and TRBJ2-5, with D perhaps matching TRBD1 (5 bases). The CDR3 runs to 16 residues. Trimming stripped 5 bases from V and 5 bases from J, with 21 bases between. Germline-derived CDR1 and CDR2 are KGHSH and LQKENI. The chain's CDR3 is CASSAGSVGPQETQYF. The CDR3 nucleotides are TGTGCCAGCTCAGCCGGATCAGTGGGGCCCCAGGAGACCCAGTACTTC.

The chain joins TRBV7-6 to TRBJ2-7, with 10 bases matching TRBD1. Germline V gives CDR1 SGHVS, CDR2 FNYEAQ. The CDR3 is 15 residues long. The J segment lost 5 bases and the V segment lost 3 bases, leaving 7 bases of the junction unmatched. The CDR3 DNA follows: TGTGCCAGCAGCTTTGCCGGGACAGGGGTAGACGAGCAGTACTTC. As protein: CASSFAGTGVDEQYF.

V usage is TRBV19 and J usage is TRBJ2-3, with 9 bases matching TRBD1. The CDR3 has 14 residues. CDR1 is LNHDA and CDR2 is SQIVND in the germline V gene (reference sequence). V was clipped by 10 bases and J by 2 bases; unmatched bases: 7. For the CDR3, the DNA is TGTGCCACCTCGGACAGGGGAATCACAGATACGCAGTATTTT. Protein sequence: CATSDRGITDTQYF.

The rearrangement links TRBV28 to TRBJ1-2, with 7 bases that match TRBD1. This CDR3 has 18 amino acids. Germline CDR1 is MDHEN and CDR2 is SYDVKM. With 5 bases clipped from V and 5 bases from J, the junction kept 20 bases outside the gene matches. CDR3 protein: CASSPRVDRVSFRYGYTF. The DNA of the CDR3 is TGTGCCAGCAGTCCCCGGGTAGACAGGGTCAGTTTTCGGTATGGCTACACCTTC.

The chain has TRBV6-5 and TRBJ1-1; tentatively, D is TRBD1 (5 bases). From germline, CDR1 is MNHEY and CDR2 SVGAGI. This CDR3 has 14 amino acids. V shed 4 bases and J shed 0 bases, with 9 bases lying between them. CDR3 sequence: CASSFAGMNTEAFF. The CDR3 DNA is TGTGCCAGCAGTTTCGCAGGGATGAACACTGAAGCTTTCTTT.

J is TRBJ2-2 and V is TRBV30, with a possible D match to TRBD2 (5 bases). V lost 0 bases and J 6 bases, leaving 8 bases between the germline ends. The CDR3 contains 13 residues. Looked up from germline, CDR1 is GTSNPN and CDR2 is SVGIG (reference sequence). CDR3 sequence: CAWSVGAAGELFF. The CDR3 nucleotides are TGTGCCTGGAGTGTAGGAGCGGCCGGGGAGCTGTTTTTT.

The chain couples TRBV4-1 to TRBJ2-1; TRBD1 is a possible D gene (5 bases). The CDR3 contains 14 residues. The germline V and J ends were trimmed by 3 bases and 6 bases, with 12 bases remaining between them. CDR1 is MGHRA, CDR2 YSYEKL, per germline. The CDR3 nucleotides read TGCGCCAGCAGCCAGAGTGACAGCATCAATGAGCAGTTCTTC. Its translation is CASSQSDSINEQFF.

This chain uses TRBV5-1 with TRBJ2-3; 12 bases fit TRBD1. CDR3 length: 17 residues. Germline CDR1 reads SGHRS; CDR2 reads YFSETQ. V lost 2 bases and J lost 6; bases outside the gene matches: 10. CDR3 bases: TGCGCCAGCAGCTTTATGATGGGGACAGGGGGCGCGGATACGCAGTATTTT. It specifies CASSFMMGTGGADTQYF. Full variable domain (missing parts from reference TRBV5-1 and TRBJ2-3): KAGVTQTPRYLIKTRGQQVTLSCSPISGHRSVSWYQQTPGQGLQFLFEYFSETQRNKGNFPGRFSGRQFSNSRSEMNVSTLELGDSALYLCASSFMMGTGGADTQYFGPGTRLTVL.

This rearrangement joins TRBV5-1 to TRBJ2-5, with D tentatively TRBD1 (5 bases). The germline CDR1 and CDR2 sequences are SGHRS and YFSETQ. The CDR3 spans 15 residues. V lost 2 bases and J 0 bases, leaving 11 bases between the germline ends. The CDR3 DNA sequence: TGCGCCAGCAGCTTTTCACAGGAGTACCAAGAGACCCAGTACTTC. Translated, it gives CASSFSQEYQETQYF. Supplemented by reference TRBV5-1 and TRBJ2-5, the full variable domain reads KAGVTQTPRYLIKTRGQQVTLSCSPISGHRSVSWYQQTPGQGLQFLFEYFSETQRNKGNFPGRFSGRQFSNSRSEMNVSTLELGDSALYLCASSFSQEYQETQYFGPGTRLLVL.

This chain links TRBV18 with TRBJ1-5; the match to TRBD1 covers 10 bases. V lost 0 bases, J lost 1 base, and 0 bases stayed unmatched. This CDR3 region has 16 residues. The V gene's germline CDR1 is KGHSH and CDR2 LQKENI. The CDR3 region has the DNA TGTGCCAGCTCACCACCGGGACAGGGGAGCAATCAGCCCCAGCATTTT. It specifies CASSPPGQGSNQPQHF.

The chain links TRBV28 to TRBJ2-2; a possible D gene is TRBD1 (6 bases). Looked up from germline, CDR1 is MDHEN and CDR2 is SYDVKM. With 6 bases removed from V and 9 bases from J, the gap between germline ends came to 11 bases. CDR3 length: 12 residues. The DNA of the CDR3 is TGTGCCAGCAGCCTAGACAGGCGGGAGCTGTTTTTT. The encoded protein is CASSLDRRELFF. Full variable domain (remainder filled in from reference TRBV28 and TRBJ2-2): DVKVTQSSRYLVKRTGEKVFLECVQDMDHENMFWYRQDPGLGLRLIYFSYDVKMKEKGDIPEGYSVSREKKERFSLILESASTNQTSMYLCASSLDRRELFFGEGSRLTVL.

The chain recombines TRBV4-1 with TRBJ2-3, with 9 bases identical to TRBD1. The V gene's germline CDR1 is MGHRA and CDR2 YSYEKL. The CDR3 consists of 18 residues. The V segment lost 3 bases and the J segment 4 bases; nucleotides outside the gene matches: 14. The CDR3, as DNA: TGCGCCAGCAGCCAGACTCTCCTGGGACAGGGCTCTTCAGATACGCAGTATTTT. The encoded protein is CASSQTLLGQGSSDTQYF.

The V and J genes are TRBV5-1 and TRBJ2-1, with D possibly being TRBD2 (6 bases). The germline CDR1 and CDR2 sequences are SGHRS and YFSETQ. Trimming cost V 4 bases and J 0 bases, with 14 bases left between them. The CDR3 runs 16 residues. CDR3 amino acids: CASSATSQSSYNEQFF. CDR3 sequence (DNA): TGCGCCAGCAGCGCTACTAGCCAGAGCTCCTACAATGAGCAGTTCTTC.

The J gene is TRBJ1-3, the V gene TRBV6-2 or TRBV6-3, with no clear D. The CDR3 covers 12 residues. Germline V gene sequence: CDR1 MNHEY, CDR2 SVGEGT. V lost 6 bases, J lost 7 bases, and 10 bases lay in between. The chain's CDR3 is CASSHRGNTIYF. DNA of the CDR3: TGTGCCAGCAGCCACCGAGGGAACACCATATATTTT.

The V gene is TRBV3-1 (or the pseudogene TRBV3-2), the J gene TRBJ2-3, with 9 bases lining up with TRBD1. Germline-derived CDR1 and CDR2 are LGHDT and YNNKEL (reference sequence). The CDR3 has 16 amino acids. V gave up 3 bases and J gave up 10 bases; unmatched junction bases: 14. Here the CDR3 DNA reads TGTGCCAGCAGCCAGGCCCCCGGGACAGGGCAAGGGTCGCAGTATTTT. It encodes CASSQAPGTGQGSQYF.

The chain combines TRBV7-9 with TRBJ2-2; D is possibly TRBD2 (6 bases). The CDR3 covers 14 residues. Germline V gene data show CDR1 as SEHNR and CDR2 as FQNEAQ (reference sequence). V gave up 5 bases and J gave up 5 bases, with 12 bases separating them. CDR3 loop: CASSIGSWTGELFF. In nucleotides, the CDR3 is TGTGCCAGCAGCATCGGGAGTTGGACCGGGGAGCTGTTTTTT.